This TCR beta chain derives from a study of cytomegalovirus exposure and HLA in healthy donors. Both 60 Vbeta primers and 13 Jbeta primers went into the PCR. Sequencing used immunoSEQ multiplex PCR; TCRdb keeps in-frame clones, though not all of them. The repertoire includes 90,000 to 110,000 clones, almost 75% of them detected once, and under 8.5% sits in the top ten. Notes on this clone: A junction end diverges from the germline sequence, so it may reflect a read error.

CDR3 length equals 14 residues. Per the germline V gene, CDR1 is LNHDA and CDR2 is SQIVND (reference sequence). The receptor's source is a man aged 35 to 55 in good health and CMV-seronegative. The chain couples TRBV19 to TRBJ2-2; D is possibly TRBD2 (6 bases). Sequencing used PBMCs. The CDR3 loop reads CASSVRGNPGELFF. The CDR3, as DNA: TGTGCCAGTAGTGTCCGGGGGAACCCCGGGGAGCTGTTTTTT.